The 20 T cell receptor beta chains below were found in one sample sequenced in a study of T cells after yellow fever vaccination. TCRdb independently ran MiXCR on the 5' RACE reads; one entry per CDR3 protein. The sample lists about 320,000 distinct CDR3 sequences, around 11% occurring once. The specimen was CD4+ T cells sorted from PBMCs, collected 45 days after the yellow fever booster vaccination. The receptors derive from a man between 18 and 35 years old who received the YFV17D yellow fever vaccine.

This rearrangement joins TRBV29-1 to TRBJ2-1; no clear D gene. The CDR3 has 10 amino acids. V was pared by 4 bases and J by 7 bases, with 5 bases between. Germline CDR1 is SQVTM and CDR2 is ANQGSEA. CDR3: CSVGVNEQFF. CDR3 coding DNA: TGCAGCGTTGGAGTAAATGAGCAGTTCTTC.

This clonotype was counted between two and nine times. V is TRBV20-1 and J is TRBJ1-1; D unclear. Germline V CDR1 and CDR2: DFQATT, SNEGSKA (reference sequence). The CDR3 covers 12 residues. V lost 2 bases and J 8 bases, leaving 12 bases between the germline ends. CDR3 nucleotides: TGCAGTGCTAGATCCCCCCCACGGGAAGCTTTCTTT. Its protein is CSARSPPREAFF.

This clonotype was recorded at least ten times. This sequence joins TRBV12-3 or TRBV12-4 and TRBJ1-1, with D possibly TRBD1 on 6 matching bases. CDR3 length equals 14 residues. With 6 bases removed from V and 3 bases from J, the gap between germline ends came to 14 bases. CDR3 sequence (DNA): TGTGCCAGCAGACTCCGGACAGAAGACACTGAAGCTTTCTTT. Residues: CASRLRTEDTEAFF.

The chain recombines TRBV6-5 with TRBJ2-2; D is uncertain. Per germline, CDR1 MNHEY and CDR2 SVGAGI. Between the trimmed V and J ends, which lost 5 bases and 2 bases, there was a span of 15 bases. The length of the CDR3 is 16 residues. The CDR3 region is CASSPHRSVNTGELFF. DNA of the CDR3: TGTGCCAGCAGTCCCCACCGTAGTGTAAACACCGGGGAGCTGTTTTTT.

DNA for the CDR3: TGTGCCAGCAGGGTCTCCGGGACCCAAGAGACCCAGTACTTC. Protein: CASRVSGTQETQYF. This rearrangement joins TRBV2 to TRBJ2-5, with D tentatively TRBD1 or TRBD2 (5 bases each). Germline V lookup: CDR1 SNHLY, CDR2 FYNNEI. V lost 6 bases and J 1 base, leaving 12 bases between the germline ends. This CDR3 spans 14 amino acids.

The genes are TRBV5-1 and TRBJ1-1; TRBD1 is a possible D gene (6 bases). Germline-derived CDR1 and CDR2 are SGHRS and YFSETQ. The CDR3 has 15 residues. The V and J ends lost 0 bases and 5 bases respectively, with 14 bases between them. CDR3 DNA sequence: TGCGCCAGCAGCTTGGTGGGGGCGGAGGGGACTGAAGCTTTCTTT. Translation: CASSLVGAEGTEAFF.

This clonotype was found a few times. The CDR3 region is CASRSGTGGLNTGELFF. The CDR3 DNA reads as TGTGCCAGCAGGTCCGGGACAGGGGGGTTGAACACCGGGGAGCTGTTTTTT. The chain joins TRBV12-3 or TRBV12-4 to TRBJ2-2, with TRBD1 identical over 11 bases. Germline trimming cut 6 bases from V and 1 base from J; bases unmatched to any gene: 7. This CDR3 contains 17 residues.

V gene TRBV6-1 combines with J gene TRBJ2-5; D may be TRBD2 (6 bases). Germline assignment: CDR1 MNHNS and CDR2 SASEGT. V dropped 1 base and J dropped 1 base, with 10 bases sitting between them. The CDR3 has 15 amino acids. The CDR3, as DNA: TGTGCCAGCAGTGAAGTCGGGGGACCCCAAGAGACCCAGTACTTC. It specifies CASSEVGGPQETQYF.

The rearrangement links TRBV7-9 to TRBJ2-2; tentative D call: TRBD1 (6 bases). The CDR3 runs to 13 residues. Germline V gives CDR1 SEHNR, CDR2 FQNEAQ (reference sequence). V shed 4 bases and J shed 7 bases, with 10 bases lying between them. CDR3 region: CASSWDIYGELFF. The CDR3 nucleotides are TGTGCCAGCAGCTGGGACATCTACGGGGAGCTGTTTTTT.

The chain couples TRBV19 to TRBJ1-2; 11 nucleotides line up with TRBD1. The CDR3 runs to 17 residues. Unmatched junction bases numbered 11, after V lost 4 bases and J lost 4 bases. Germline CDR1 is LNHDA and CDR2 is SQIVND (reference sequence). The CDR3, as DNA: TGTGCCAGTAGTACCCTGGGACAGGGGGTTATCGGCTATGGCTACACCTTC. Protein: CASSTLGQGVIGYGYTF.

This clonotype was observed a few times. This rearrangement joins TRBV11-1 to TRBJ2-7; the D is unclear. V dropped 2 bases and J dropped 1 base, with 9 bases sitting between them. The CDR3 spans 14 residues. The germline CDR1 and CDR2 sequences are SGHAT and FQDESV (reference sequence). CDR3 in amino acids: CASSLSRSSYEQYF. CDR3 DNA sequence: TGTGCCAGCAGCTTATCGAGATCTTCCTACGAGCAGTACTTC.

In its sample, this clonotype was seen a few times. The chain joins TRBV7-2 to TRBJ2-3, with D hard to call. Germline V lookup: CDR1 SGHTA, CDR2 FQGNSA. This CDR3 has 12 amino acids. V lost 5 bases, J lost 12 bases, and 15 bases lay in between. CDR3 protein: CASSTPAGKQYF. In DNA, the CDR3 is TGTGCCAGCAGCACCCCGGCTGGGAAACAGTATTTT.

This clonotype appeared a few times. This rearrangement joins TRBV15 to TRBJ1-2; D possibly corresponds to TRBD1 (5 bases). CDR1 and CDR2 from the germline V gene are LNHNV and YYDKDF (reference sequence). There are 15 residues in the CDR3. V lost 1 base, J lost 5 bases, and 14 bases lay in between. In nucleotides, the CDR3 is TGTGCCACCAGCAGAGCTGGGGGAAGGGGATATGGCTACACCTTC. This translates into CATSRAGGRGYGYTF.

The CDR3 DNA sequence: TGTGCCACCGCCGAGGGCACTGAAGCTTTCTTT. It specifies CATAEGTEAFF. V usage is TRBV24-1 and J usage is TRBJ1-1; D ambiguous. This CDR3 is 11 amino acids long. Germline CDR1 is KGHDR and CDR2 is SFDVKD. The V end lost 9 bases, the J end lost 4 bases, and 8 bases lay between the germline ends.

V and J are TRBV12-3 or TRBV12-4 and TRBJ1-1; possibly TRBD1 for D (6 bases). Trimming left V 1 base short and J 6 bases short, with 24 bases between. The CDR3 contains 18 residues. The DNA of the CDR3 is TGTGCCAGCAGTTTAGTTCAGGGGACGAGTAGTATCTCCGCTGAAGCTTTCTTT. Translation gives CASSLVQGTSSISAEAFF.

The rearrangement uses TRBV6-5 and TRBJ1-4; D gene uncertain. This CDR3 spans 13 amino acids. Germline CDR1 MNHEY, CDR2 SVGAGI. V was trimmed by 8 bases and J by 11 bases, leaving 18 bases between them. The CDR3: CASSQTGILKLFF. The CDR3 bases are TGTGCCAGCTCTCAAACGGGGATCTTGAAACTGTTTTTT.

This chain uses TRBV9 with TRBJ2-3, with 8 bases identical to TRBD2. This CDR3 region has 15 residues. The germline V gene encodes CDR1 SGDLS and CDR2 YYNGEE. Germline trimming cut 6 bases from V and 6 bases from J; bases unmatched to any gene: 12. The CDR3 sequence: CASNWASGPVDTQYF. CDR3 bases: TGTGCCAGCAATTGGGCTAGCGGGCCGGTTGATACGCAGTATTTT.

The chain recombines TRBV19 with TRBJ1-3, with D perhaps TRBD1 (5 bases). Germline lookup yields CDR1 LNHDA and CDR2 SQIVND (reference sequence). The ends were cut back, 9 bases at V and 0 bases at J, with 15 bases in the middle. This CDR3 region has 15 residues. CDR3 loop: CASQEIQGSGNTIYF. For the CDR3, the DNA is TGTGCCAGCCAAGAAATTCAGGGCTCTGGAAACACCATATATTTT.

This rearrangement joins TRBV5-4 to TRBJ2-2; 11 nucleotides agree with TRBD2. With V trimmed by 2 bases and J by 5 bases, 5 bases remained unmatched. Germline V lookup: CDR1 SGHNT, CDR2 YYREEE (reference sequence). The CDR3 consists of 16 residues. The CDR3 is CASSFPASGGTGELFF. The CDR3 coding sequence is TGTGCCAGCAGCTTTCCCGCTAGCGGGGGGACCGGGGAGCTGTTTTTT.

This clonotype turned up a few times. This chain joins TRBV7-7 and TRBJ2-5, with D perhaps being TRBD1 or TRBD2 (5 bases each). From germline, CDR1 is SSHAT and CDR2 FNYEAQ (reference sequence). The CDR3 totals 14 residues. V dropped 5 bases and J dropped 7 bases, with 17 bases sitting between them. CDR3 sequence reads: CASSRDEAIMTQYF. CDR3 bases: TGTGCCAGCAGCCGGGACGAGGCCATAATGACCCAGTACTTC.